Listed below are T cell receptor beta chains from one sample, sequenced in a study of T cell responses to AZD1222 COVID-19 vaccine. The data were produced by immunoSEQ multiplex PCR, yet TCRdb's version contains in-frame clones alone and is incomplete. This repertoire shows approximately 160,000 clones, 75% to 90% found once; its top ten account for approximately 2.5%. This material consisted of peripheral blood, taken on day 0 of AZD1222 vaccination. The source of these receptors is an adult in good health. Each CDR3 is given with its conserved first and last residue. The D gene is left open where the match is weak. Size values are once, few and many counts, or a class for expanded clones, and some rows have none.

V gene: TRBV19; J gene: TRBJ1-2; clone size: NA; D gene: TRBD1; CDR3 DNA: TGTGCCACCAGAGGGGGCTTATATGGCTACACCTTC; CDR3 protein: CATRGGLYGYTF
V gene: TRBV28; J gene: TRBJ1-1; clone size: NA; D gene: TRBD1; CDR3 DNA: TGTGCCAGCAGCTCAGGGGGCCGGGCTGAAGCTTTCTTT; CDR3 protein: CASSSGGRAEAFF
V gene: TRBV6-5; J gene: TRBJ2-3; clone size: once; D gene: NA; CDR3 DNA: TGTGCCTGCAGGGGAGATACGCAGTATTTT; CDR3 protein: CACRGDTQYF
V gene: TRBV6-1; J gene: TRBJ1-1; clone size: few; D gene: NA; CDR3 DNA: TGTGCCAGCAGTGACCCCCGGGTTACTCCTGAAGCTTTCTTT; CDR3 protein: CASSDPRVTPEAFF
V gene: TRBV7-6; J gene: TRBJ2-2; clone size: NA; D gene: NA; CDR3 DNA: TGTGCCAGCAGCTTTGGCGGGACGAACACCGGGGAGCTGTTTTTT; CDR3 protein: CASSFGGTNTGELFF
V gene: TRBV6-5; J gene: TRBJ2-7; clone size: NA; D gene: TRBD1; CDR3 DNA: TGTGCCAGCAGTTCCGGGACAGACTTCTACGAGCAGTACTTC; CDR3 protein: CASSSGTDFYEQYF
V gene: TRBV11-2; J gene: TRBJ1-2; clone size: NA; D gene: TRBD1; CDR3 DNA: TGTGCCAGCAGCTTTCAGGGGGGGTATGGCTACACCTTC; CDR3 protein: CASSFQGGYGYTF
V gene: TRBV9; J gene: TRBJ2-7; clone size: NA; D gene: NA; CDR3 DNA: TGTGCCAGCAGCGTAGGTCGACAGGTCGGCTACGAGCAGTACTTC; CDR3 protein: CASSVGRQVGYEQYF
V gene: TRBV5-4; J gene: TRBJ2-7; clone size: NA; D gene: TRBD2; CDR3 DNA: TGTGCCAGCAGCTTCCGCAGCGGGGGCTACGAGCAGTACTTC; CDR3 protein: CASSFRSGGYEQYF
V gene: TRBV10-3; J gene: TRBJ1-2; clone size: NA; D gene: NA; CDR3 DNA: TGTGCCATCAGTGACGGGGTAGCTAACTATGGCTACACCTTC; CDR3 protein: CAISDGVANYGYTF
V gene: TRBV18; J gene: TRBJ1-2; clone size: NA; D gene: TRBD1; CDR3 DNA: TGTGCCAGCTCACCACTTCCCCCAGGACAGGATCTCTATGGCTACACCTTC; CDR3 protein: CASSPLPPGQDLYGYTF
V gene: TRBV5-1; J gene: TRBJ1-1; clone size: NA; D gene: TRBD1; CDR3 DNA: TGCGCCAGCAGCGGACAGGAGAACACTGAAGCTTTCTTT; CDR3 protein: CASSGQENTEAFF
V gene: TRBV11-2; J gene: TRBJ2-7; clone size: NA; D gene: TRBD1; CDR3 DNA: TGTGCCAGCAGCGCAAGTGTGGACAGGGTCTACGAGCAGTACTTC; CDR3 protein: CASSASVDRVYEQYF
V gene: TRBV6-5; J gene: TRBJ1-1; clone size: NA; D gene: NA; CDR3 DNA: TGTGCCAGCAGTTACTCGTCAGGGCCGAGCACTGAAGCTTTCTTT; CDR3 protein: CASSYSSGPSTEAFF
V gene: TRBV28; J gene: TRBJ2-3; clone size: NA; D gene: TRBD1; CDR3 DNA: TGTGCCAGCAGCCCGGGGGGGACAGGGGGCGAAGATACGCAGTATTTT; CDR3 protein: CASSPGGTGGEDTQYF
V gene: TRBV27; J gene: TRBJ1-1; clone size: NA; D gene: NA; CDR3 DNA: TGTGCCAGCCGCCTCGGGGGGACGGCTTTCTTT; CDR3 protein: CASRLGGTAFF
V gene: TRBV5-4; J gene: TRBJ2-7; clone size: NA; D gene: NA; CDR3 DNA: TGTGCCAGCAGCTTGGTAACTAGCGAGCAGTACTTC; CDR3 protein: CASSLVTSEQYF
V gene: TRBV7-2; J gene: TRBJ2-7; clone size: NA; D gene: NA; CDR3 DNA: TGTGCCAGCAGCTTAACACGGCTTCACGAGCAGTACTTC; CDR3 protein: CASSLTRLHEQYF
V gene: TRBV5-1; J gene: TRBJ2-3; clone size: NA; D gene: NA; CDR3 DNA: TGCGCCAGCAGCTTGGGGGCGGGTCTGAGAGATACGCAGTATTTT; CDR3 protein: CASSLGAGLRDTQYF
V gene: TRBV6-5; J gene: TRBJ2-1; clone size: NA; D gene: TRBD2; CDR3 DNA: TGTGCCAGGGGACTAGCGGCATACAATGAGCAGTTCTTC; CDR3 protein: CARGLAAYNEQFF
V gene: TRBV29-1; J gene: TRBJ2-1; clone size: NA; D gene: TRBD2; CDR3 DNA: TGCAGCGGTGGGACTAGCGATTACAATGAGCAGTTCTTC; CDR3 protein: CSGGTSDYNEQFF
V gene: TRBV30; J gene: TRBJ1-6; clone size: NA; D gene: NA; CDR3 DNA: TGTGCCTGGAAGGGGGATTCCAATTCACCCCTCCACTTT; CDR3 protein: CAWKGDSNSPLHF